This T cell receptor (beta chain) was captured by sequencing in a study of OX40 agonist ivuxolimab in advanced cancers. Overall study: Mean age approximately 59 years, range about 23 to 80; approximately 83% male. Earlier anti-PD-1, anti-PD-L1 or anti-CTLA-4 therapy was permitted; roughly 40% had received some.

The V end lost 4 bases, the J end lost 4 bases, and 11 bases lay between the germline ends. The CDR3 totals 14 residues. The germline CDR1 and CDR2 sequences are SGDLS and YYNGEE. Sequencing was performed with immunoSEQ multiplex PCR; in TCRdb, only in-frame clones are kept and a portion is missing. The sample records more than 85,000 clones, about 80% being singletons. This rearrangement joins TRBV9 to TRBJ2-2; D uncertain. Here the sequenced sample was CD4+ or CD8+ T cells sorted from blood, taken in a trial of the OX40 agonist ivuxolimab. The receptor was isolated from an adult with an advanced solid tumor such as melanoma, head and neck, liver or kidney cancer. The CDR3 DNA reads TGTGCCAGCAGCCCTAGTCTAAGCACCGGGGAGCTGTTTTTT. Its translation is CASSPSLSTGELFF.